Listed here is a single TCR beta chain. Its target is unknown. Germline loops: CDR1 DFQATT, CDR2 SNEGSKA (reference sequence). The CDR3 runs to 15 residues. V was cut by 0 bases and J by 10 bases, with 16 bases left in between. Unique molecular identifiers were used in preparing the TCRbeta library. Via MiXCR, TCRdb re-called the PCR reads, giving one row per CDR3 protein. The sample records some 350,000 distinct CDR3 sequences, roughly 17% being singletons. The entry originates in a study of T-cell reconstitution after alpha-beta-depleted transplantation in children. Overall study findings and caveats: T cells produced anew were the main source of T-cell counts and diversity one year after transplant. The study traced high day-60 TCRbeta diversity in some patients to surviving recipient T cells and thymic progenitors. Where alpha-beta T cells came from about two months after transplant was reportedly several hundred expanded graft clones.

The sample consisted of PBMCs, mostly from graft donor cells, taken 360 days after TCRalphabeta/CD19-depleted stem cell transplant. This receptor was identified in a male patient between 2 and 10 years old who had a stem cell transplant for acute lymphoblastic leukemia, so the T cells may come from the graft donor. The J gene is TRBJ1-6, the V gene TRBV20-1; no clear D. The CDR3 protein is CSARDYRPRESPLHF. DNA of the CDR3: TGCAGTGCTAGAGATTATCGCCCCCGGGAATCACCCCTCCACTTT.